This T cell receptor (beta chain) was retrieved from a study of blood T cells in healthy people across ages. The germline V gene encodes CDR1 MDHEN and CDR2 SYDVKM. CDR3 length: 15 residues. V gave up 3 bases and J gave up 2 bases, with 12 bases separating them. A J-beta primer mix and a sample-barcoded 5' primer were used in a second PCR of about 7 to 12 cycles. From the 5' RACE reads, TCRdb called clonotypes with MiXCR, one entry per CDR3 protein. The sample has 730,000 or so distinct CDR3 sequences; over 40% are singletons. The origin of this receptor is a man older than 75 in good health. The rearrangement links TRBV28 to TRBJ2-3; a weak D match, TRBD1 (6 bases). Specimen: blood. The CDR3 loop is CASSLPGANTDTQYF. The CDR3 coding sequence is TGTGCCAGCAGTTTGCCAGGGGCAAACACAGATACGCAGTATTTT.